This T cell receptor (beta chain) comes out of a study of CD8 T cells in ankylosing spondylitis (dated by TCRdb to 2015 to 2018). Background for the entire study: The study profiled T cell receptor beta repertoires in healthy donors and ankylosing spondylitis patients to find disease-linked TCR variants. The full study cohort was made up of about 24 ankylosing spondylitis patients and some 100 healthy donors. Peripheral blood was sampled, and synovial fluid was also collected from ankylosing spondylitis patients.

Unmatched junction bases come to 5, with V trimmed by 3 bases and J by 8 bases. Reading from cysteine to phenylalanine, the CDR3 counts 14 amino acids. Left in the record is the CDR3 DNA by itself, 42 bases read in frame from the first base. CDR1 and CDR2, per the germline V gene, are SGHRS and YFSETQ. What the work shows at the level of the full study, not this receptor alone: The disease-linked clones had a CD8+ phenotype and were found at relatively low frequencies in peripheral blood. Some TCR beta motif variants had previously been reported in synovial fluid and blood of reactive arthritis patients, which suggested common disease-initiation mechanisms. Blood from ankylosing spondylitis patients appeared to be characterized by a TCR beta motif composed of roughly eight highly homologous amino acid variants. The disease-linked clones were reported to be significantly enriched in matched synovial fluid samples from ankylosing spondylitis patients.

This sample was sequenced with an Illumina HiSeq 2500. Quantitative 5'-RACE with molecular barcodes was the method used to prepare the TCR beta libraries. The published analysis was carried out like this. A new computational method, built on a probabilistic model of VDJ rearrangement, was used to identify disease-linked TCR variants. TCRdb reanalyzed the raw reads on its own, using fastp at Q25 for trimming and MiXCR for clone calling, and kept in-frame beta chains. Records with the same CDR3 protein are collapsed into one entry carrying the most frequent genes and DNA. These V and J calls are TCRdb output, not the study's own analysis. A total of 300,000 to 350,000 distinct CDR3 sequences appear in this sample, 14% to 15% of them only once. Approximately 0.99% of the sample belongs to the ten largest clones. Of note for this clonotype: Its antigen has not been determined. Per-nucleotide qualities are absent, and no much larger clonotype sits a single base away.

Sequenced sample: blood, either unsorted or a sorted T cell fraction (not recorded which). This chain joins TRBV5-1 to TRBJ1-6, with 7 bases in between that match TRBD1. This receptor was taken from a male donor with ankylosing spondylitis or in good health (not recorded which). For the CDR3, the sequence is CASSSTGTDSPLHF. DNA sequence: TGCGCCAGCAGCTCGACAGGGACGGATTCACCCCTCCACTTT.